This passage covers 22 T cell receptor beta chains from one sample sequenced in a study of monozygotic twins with inflammatory bowel disease. For each CDR3 protein, TCRdb gives one entry from its re-call of the 5' RACE reads, without DNA. Across 350,000 to 550,000 distinct CDR3 sequences, the top ten clones capture approximately 2.4% of the sample. The specimen sequenced was blood. The receptors here all came from a human donor with ulcerative colitis or Crohn's disease, or a healthy co-twin of an affected twin (not recorded which).

This rearrangement joins TRBV20-1 to TRBJ1-5. Germline loops: CDR1 DFQATT, CDR2 SNEGSKA (reference sequence). The CDR3 has 12 residues. The CDR3 loop reads CSASNSNQPQHF.

V gene TRBV7-6 combines with J gene TRBJ2-7; TCRdb indicates TRBD1, and absent DNA this call remains unverified. The CDR3 loop spans 13 amino acids. Germline CDR1 SGHVS, CDR2 FNYEAQ. The CDR3 sequence: CASIPSTGNEQYF.

V usage is TRBV7-2 and J usage is TRBJ2-5; no DNA is available, so the TRBD1 call from TCRdb remains unchecked. CDR3 size: 15 residues. Germline V CDR1 and CDR2: SGHTA, FQGNSA. The CDR3 region is CASGRQGNGGETQYF. Full variable domain (rest looked up from reference TRBV7-2 and TRBJ2-5): GAGVSQSPSNKVTEKGKDVELRCDPISGHTALYWYRQSLGQGLEFLIYFQGNSAPDKSGLPSDRFSAERTGGSVSTLTIQRTQQEDSAVYLCASGRQGNGGETQYFGPGTRLLVL.

The chain carries TRBV4-2 and TRBJ2-3; there is no DNA to check the TCRdb D call of TRBD2. There are 18 residues in the CDR3. Germline V gene data show CDR1 as LGHNA and CDR2 as YNFKEQ. CDR3 sequence reads: CASSQSTRSGGYTDTQYF.

The V and J genes are TRBV4-2 and TRBJ2-2; the D call from TCRdb, TRBD2, cannot be confirmed without DNA. In germline, CDR1 is LGHNA, CDR2 YNFKEQ. The CDR3 covers 20 residues. This CDR3 is CASSQELVGSGRVNTGELFF.

The chain is built from TRBV12-3 or TRBV12-4 and TRBJ1-2; TCRdb calls TRBD1, which cannot be checked without DNA. The CDR3 extends over 13 amino acids. The CDR3 reads CASSTGVRYGYTF.

The chain employs TRBV18 and TRBJ1-1; TCRdb designates TRBD1, a call that cannot be tested without DNA. The germline V gene has CDR1 KGHSH and CDR2 LQKENI. This CDR3 spans 13 amino acids. This CDR3 reads CASSPNRETEAFF.

This sequence joins TRBV4-3 and TRBJ1-2; TCRdb returns TRBD1, unconfirmable since there is no DNA. The CDR3 consists of 15 residues. In germline, CDR1 is LGHNA, CDR2 YSLEER. The CDR3 spells CASSRSGQGAYGYTF.

The chain links TRBV11-3 to TRBJ1-2; TCRdb's D call, TRBD1, is unchecked because there is no DNA. The CDR3 runs 14 residues. Germline loops: CDR1 SGHNT, CDR2 YENEEA. The CDR3 is CASSQAGEKRSYTF.

The J gene is TRBJ1-6, the V gene TRBV12-3 or TRBV12-4. The CDR3 length is 13 residues. CDR3 protein: CASSFTGNSPLHF.

The rearrangement uses TRBV5-1 and TRBJ1-1; no DNA is available, so the TRBD1 call from TCRdb remains unchecked. The CDR3 consists of 15 residues. The germline V gene encodes CDR1 SGHRS and CDR2 YFSETQ. The CDR3 protein is CASSLARGGSTEAFF.

The gene calls are TRBV6-1 and TRBJ2-2; the TRBD1 assignment by TCRdb is unverifiable without DNA. The CDR3 totals 14 residues. Germline loops: CDR1 MNHNS, CDR2 SASEGT. The CDR3 reads CASRSTGDTGELFF.

V gene TRBV6-2 or TRBV6-3 combines with J gene TRBJ2-3; TCRdb outputs TRBD1, but without DNA this stays unchecked. The CDR3 totals 15 residues. Germline values: CDR1 MNHEY, CDR2 SVGEGT. CDR3 sequence: CASIQGRTDTDTQYF.

This chain joins TRBV6-2 or TRBV6-3 and TRBJ2-2; the TCRdb D gene call, TRBD1, has no DNA to confirm it. Germline lookup yields CDR1 MNHEY and CDR2 SVGEGT. The CDR3 runs 16 residues. This chain's CDR3 is CASSYPDRGHTGELFF.

This chain links TRBV18 with TRBJ2-2. Germline loops: CDR1 KGHSH, CDR2 LQKENI. This CDR3 spans 13 amino acids. CDR3: CATSLGNTGELFF.

This chain links TRBV5-1 with TRBJ1-3; TCRdb gives TRBD1 as the D gene, but with no DNA this cannot be confirmed. This CDR3 contains 17 residues. The germline V gene encodes CDR1 SGHRS and CDR2 YFSETQ. The CDR3 loop is CASPIIRGPSSGNTIYF.

The chain has TRBV20-1 and TRBJ2-1; TCRdb outputs TRBD1, but without DNA this stays unchecked. The CDR3 consists of 14 residues. The germline gives CDR1 DFQATT, CDR2 SNEGSKA (reference sequence). The CDR3 is CSARQSGEYNEQFF.

The V gene is TRBV4-2, the J gene TRBJ1-5; the TRBD1 assignment by TCRdb is unverifiable without DNA. The germline CDR1 and CDR2 sequences are LGHNA and YNFKEQ. The CDR3 spans 17 residues. This chain's CDR3 is CASSQELLDRGNQPQHF.

CDR3 amino acids: CASSLSATVSYEQYF. The chain is built from TRBV7-9 and TRBJ2-7; TCRdb proposes TRBD1, but this gene call is untestable without DNA. The V gene's germline CDR1 is SEHNR and CDR2 FQNEAQ (reference sequence). CDR3 length: 15 residues.

The chain couples TRBV12-3 or TRBV12-4 to TRBJ2-2; TCRdb's assignment of TRBD2 cannot be checked, as there is no DNA. The CDR3 covers 14 residues. CDR3 amino acids: CASSSTAGGRELFF.

The chain couples TRBV6-5 to TRBJ2-2. The CDR3 is made up of 15 amino acids. CDR1 and CDR2 (germline): MNHEY, SVGAGI. CDR3 in amino acids: CASSYGEVYTGELFF.

The chain recombines TRBV20-1 with TRBJ2-7. Germline CDR1 DFQATT, CDR2 SNEGSKA (reference sequence). This CDR3 spans 11 amino acids. Here the CDR3 reads CSARDPYEQYF.